This TCR beta chain was recorded in a study of T cell repertoires in cytomegalovirus infection (dated by TCRdb to the late 2010s). With regard to the full study: Donor HLA type was relevant to the analysis, because carriage of CMV infection together with the matching HLA type was indicated by public TCR beta signatures.

Sequencing was carried out with an Illumina HiSeq 1500. Using fastp trimming at Q25 and MiXCR clonotype assembly, TCRdb reanalyzed the public sequencing data and kept in-frame beta chains. Rows merge per CDR3 protein into single entries with the most common DNA and genes. The sample data list 510,000 or so distinct CDR3 sequences, and more than 25% of these were observed just once. Around 14% of the sample belongs to the ten largest clones. Only a few counts were recorded for this clonotype. No antigen is known for it. Base qualities are not recorded, but no much larger clone differs from it by a single base. Study-wide findings and limitations: In both this cohort and an independent approximately 350-donor cohort, the cumulative frequency of public TCR beta family members distinguished carriers of CMV infection plus the relevant HLA type. The ex vivo response was dominated by HLA-C-restricted CMV-specific TCR beta clonotypes, which also provided the single most frequent clonotype in two of eight donors.

Sequencing was carried out using PBMCs. The clonotype originates from a human donor in good health (CMV status not recorded). Some clones in this sample may be carry-over from other donors' samples.

In nucleotides, the sequence is TGTGCCAGCAGCTTAGAGGGGTTTCGTCAATCCGAGCAGTACTTC. It codes for CASSLEGFRQSEQYF. In this chain, TRBV7-2 is recombined with TRBJ2-7; a tentative D match to TRBD1 spans 5 bases. V and J are truncated by 1 base and 6 bases respectively, leaving an intervening sequence of 16 bases. The germline V gene encodes CDR1 SGHTA and CDR2 FQGNSA. The CDR3 has 15 amino acids, counting the end cysteine and phenylalanine. Of all the DNA, just the CDR3 is kept, 45 bases in frame from base 1.